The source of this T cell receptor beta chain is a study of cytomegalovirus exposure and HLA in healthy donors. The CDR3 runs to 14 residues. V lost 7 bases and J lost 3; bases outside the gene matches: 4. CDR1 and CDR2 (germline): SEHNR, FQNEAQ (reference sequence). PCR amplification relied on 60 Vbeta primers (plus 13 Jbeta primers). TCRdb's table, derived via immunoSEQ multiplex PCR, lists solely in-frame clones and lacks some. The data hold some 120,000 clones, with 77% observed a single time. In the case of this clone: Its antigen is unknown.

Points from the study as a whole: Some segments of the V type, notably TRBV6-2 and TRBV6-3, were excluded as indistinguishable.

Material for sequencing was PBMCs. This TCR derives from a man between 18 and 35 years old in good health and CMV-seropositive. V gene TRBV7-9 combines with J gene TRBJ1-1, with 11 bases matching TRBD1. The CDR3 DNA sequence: TGTGCCAGCACCGGGACAGGGGGATACACTGAAGCTTTCTTT. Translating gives CASTGTGGYTEAFF.